Listed here are 18 T cell receptor beta chains from one sample, sequenced in a study of cytomegalovirus exposure and HLA in healthy donors. The PCR contained 60 Vbeta and 13 Jbeta primers. Sequenced by immunoSEQ multiplex PCR; TCRdb stores in-frame clones only, minus some. The data contain fewer than 250,000 clones, about four fifths of them singletons. Source material: PBMCs. The source is a woman aged 45-65 years in good health and CMV-seropositive.

The gene calls are TRBV18 and TRBJ1-1; D unclear. Germline V gives CDR1 KGHSH, CDR2 LQKENI. Trimming took off 3 bases at V and 9 bases at J, with 14 bases between the two ends. This CDR3 contains 13 residues. CDR3 amino acids: CASSPHAYGQAFF. The DNA of the CDR3 is TGTGCCAGCTCACCCCACGCATACGGTCAAGCTTTCTTT.

The J gene is TRBJ2-1, the V gene TRBV7-2; the match to TRBD1 covers 9 bases. The CDR3 has 15 amino acids. The junction had 9 bases not matched to a gene; V was cut back by 5 bases and J by 7 bases. The germline V gene has CDR1 SGHTA and CDR2 FQGNSA. CDR3 sequence reads: CASSPLPGTGNEQFF. Written as DNA, the CDR3 is TGTGCCAGCAGCCCGTTACCAGGGACAGGGAATGAGCAGTTCTTC.

The chain has TRBV7-9 and TRBJ1-2; no firm D call. Between the trimmed V and J ends, which lost 5 bases and 10 bases, there was a span of 11 bases. CDR3 length: 11 residues. The germline V gene encodes CDR1 SEHNR and CDR2 FQNEAQ (reference sequence). CDR3 in DNA: TGTGCCAGCAGCCCGTCCCAGGTCTACACCTTC. This encodes CASSPSQVYTF.

The chain uses TRBV28 and TRBJ1-1; no clear D gene. Germline CDR1 reads MDHEN; CDR2 reads SYDVKM. V was trimmed by 3 bases and J by 4 bases, leaving 15 bases between them. The CDR3 is 15 amino acids. This CDR3 reads CASSFLPRVGTEAFF. The CDR3 DNA reads as TGTGCCAGCAGTTTTCTCCCGAGGGTTGGCACTGAAGCTTTCTTT.

V gene TRBV6-1 combines with J gene TRBJ2-1; D gene ambiguous. The V end lost 4 bases, the J end lost 6 bases, and 10 bases lay between the germline ends. Germline CDR1 and CDR2: MNHNS and SASEGT. CDR3 size: 13 residues. The CDR3 reads CASSVVSANEQFF. DNA for the CDR3: TGTGCCAGCAGTGTGGTCAGCGCCAATGAGCAGTTCTTC.

The chain employs TRBV9 and TRBJ1-1, with D possibly TRBD1 on 5 matching bases. Germline CDR1 SGDLS, CDR2 YYNGEE. The V gene lost 3 bases and the J gene lost 4 bases, with 10 bases spanning the gap. The CDR3 extends over 13 amino acids. The CDR3 is CASSAPQATEAFF. The DNA of the CDR3 is TGTGCCAGCAGCGCCCCACAGGCCACTGAAGCTTTCTTT.

The rearrangement uses TRBV27 and TRBJ1-4, with 9 bases aligning to TRBD1. Germline assignment: CDR1 MNHEY and CDR2 SMNVEV (reference sequence). The CDR3 has 15 amino acids. V trimming: 0 bases; J trimming: 7 bases; junction bases outside the gene matches: 3. The chain's CDR3 is CASSLSGTGFEKLFF. The CDR3 coding sequence is TGTGCCAGCAGTTTATCCGGGACAGGGTTTGAAAAACTGTTTTTT.

V gene TRBV6-5 combines with J gene TRBJ2-7; D is perhaps TRBD1 (6 bases). Germline-derived CDR1 and CDR2 are MNHEY and SVGAGI. The CDR3 loop spans 14 amino acids. The V gene lost 5 bases and the J gene lost 4 bases, with 15 bases spanning the gap. In DNA, the CDR3 is TGTGCCAGCAGTCCCGGGACAACACAGTACGAGCAGTACTTC. Protein product: CASSPGTTQYEQYF.

The chain carries TRBV4-3 and TRBJ1-4, with 10 bases aligning to TRBD1. The J segment lost 7 bases and the V segment lost 8 bases, leaving 7 bases of the junction unmatched. The germline V gene encodes CDR1 LGHNA and CDR2 YSLEER. This CDR3 contains 14 residues. CDR3 sequence reads: CASRTGTGAEKLFF. In DNA, the CDR3 is TGCGCCAGCCGAACCGGGACAGGGGCTGAAAAACTGTTTTTT.

The CDR3 here is CASYKRGWNTEAFF. In DNA form, the CDR3 reads TGTGCCAGCTATAAAAGGGGCTGGAACACTGAAGCTTTCTTT. V and J are TRBV6-5 and TRBJ1-1, with a tentative D call TRBD1 (5 bases). Trimming took 8 bases from V and 1 from J, leaving 14 bases between them. This CDR3 comprises 14 residues. Germline V CDR1 and CDR2: MNHEY, SVGAGI.

There are a few counts of this clone. The chain carries TRBV28 and TRBJ1-4; unclear D gene. The CDR3 consists of 15 residues. Per germline, CDR1 MDHEN and CDR2 SYDVKM. The V end was cut by 5 bases, the J end by 2 bases, with 12 bases between. The CDR3 here is CASSDPGTTNEKLFF. Here the CDR3 DNA reads TGTGCCAGCAGTGACCCAGGAACGACTAATGAAAAACTGTTTTTT.

V is TRBV2 and J is TRBJ2-5, with 7 bases identical to TRBD1. Trimming at V came to 6 bases and at J to 1 base, leaving 5 bases not matched to a gene. The CDR3 consists of 14 residues. Germline V gene data show CDR1 as SNHLY and CDR2 as FYNNEI. The CDR3 here is CASSATGVQETQYF. In DNA, the CDR3 is TGTGCCAGCAGCGCTACAGGGGTCCAAGAGACCCAGTACTTC.

This clone has just a few counts. The chain joins TRBV4-1 to TRBJ1-5; D ambiguous. Germline lookup yields CDR1 MGHRA and CDR2 YSYEKL. Between the trimmed V and J ends, which lost 1 base and 7 bases, there was a span of 8 bases. The CDR3 length is 13 residues. In DNA form, the CDR3 reads TGCGCCAGCAGCCAAGGAGCAACCCAGCCCCAGCATTTT. This codes for CASSQGATQPQHF.

J is TRBJ1-5 and V is TRBV27, with D possibly matching TRBD1 (6 bases). Germline values: CDR1 MNHEY, CDR2 SMNVEV (reference sequence). The germline V and J ends were trimmed by 4 bases and 4 bases, with 29 bases remaining between them. The CDR3 is 20 amino acids. This chain's CDR3 is CASSSITPRSDSYKNQPQHF. In DNA form, the CDR3 reads TGTGCCAGCAGTTCTATTACTCCCCGGTCGGACAGCTACAAAAATCAGCCCCAGCATTTT.

The chain has TRBV18 and TRBJ2-7; 7 bases map to TRBD1. Germline values: CDR1 KGHSH, CDR2 LQKENI. This CDR3 spans 14 amino acids. Trimming took 5 bases from V and 0 from J; bases not matched to a gene: 4. The CDR3 DNA follows: TGTGCCAGCTCAGGGACAGCCAGCTCCTACGAGCAGTACTTC. This sequence encodes CASSGTASSYEQYF.

This clone is labeled large. The chain carries TRBV6-5 and TRBJ1-2; D is unclear. The length of the CDR3 is 13 residues. Germline loops: CDR1 MNHEY, CDR2 SVGAGI. The V end was cut by 2 bases, the J end by 4 bases, with 8 bases between. The CDR3 nucleotides read TGTGCCAGCAGTTACGGCCTCACCTATGGCTACACCTTC. Amino acids: CASSYGLTYGYTF.

The chain uses TRBV2 and TRBJ2-5; tentatively, D is TRBD2 (5 bases). The assigned J gene may be wrong: the sequence end matches TRBJ2-7 better. This CDR3 contains 13 residues. Germline V gene data show CDR1 as SNHLY and CDR2 as FYNNEI. In DNA form, the CDR3 reads TGTGCCAAAACCTCCTACGGGAACTACGAGCAGTACTTC. Translating it yields CAKTSYGNYEQYF.

V and J are TRBV18 and TRBJ2-7, with 10 bases that match TRBD1. The CDR3 covers 14 residues. J lost 6 bases, V lost 2 bases, and 4 bases had no gene match. Germline values: CDR1 KGHSH, CDR2 LQKENI. The DNA for the CDR3 is TGTGCCAGCTCACCAGAGGGACAGGGGCGCGAGCAGTACTTC. Translated: CASSPEGQGREQYF.